This is a list of T cell receptor beta chains from one sample in a study of T cell repertoires in ileal Crohn's disease. The table came from immunoSEQ multiplex PCR; TCRdb's copy has only in-frame clones and leaves some out. The table has 15,000 to 20,000 clones, under 80% seen once. Input material: ileal tissue. The receptor set was obtained from an adult with Crohn's disease. The CDR3 runs from the conserved cysteine through the conserved F or W. Each record gives: J gene, CDR3 length, V gene, clone size, D gene, CDR3 DNA, CDR3 protein. The D gene is left open where the match is weak. The size entry is marked missing in some rows and otherwise reads once, few, many or a size class.

>TRBJ2-7|12|TRBV6-5|.|.
TGTGCCAGCAGTTACTTAGGGGGCGAGCAGTACTTC
CASSYLGGEQYF
>TRBJ2-7|15|TRBV18|.|TRBD2
TGTGCCAGCTCTCCAGGACTAGCGGGAGGTATCGAGCAGTACTTC
CASSPGLAGGIEQYF
>TRBJ1-4|14|TRBV5-6|few|TRBD1
TGTGCCAGCATAAGGGGACAGGGTGATGAAAAACTGTTTTTT
CASIRGQGDEKLFF
>TRBJ2-3|17|TRBV27|.|.
TGTGCCAGCAGTAGAGACCCCGGCAGGAGGGGCACAGATACGCAGTATTTT
CASSRDPGRRGTDTQYF
>TRBJ2-6|16|TRBV19|.|.
TGTGCCAGTAGTATAGGGTCGGTCTCTGGGGCCAACGTCCTGACTTTC
CASSIGSVSGANVLTF
>TRBJ2-1|17|TRBV6-1|.|.
TGTGCCAGCAGTGAATTCGGCGGGATCGGGCCTTACAATGAGCAGTTCTTC
CASSEFGGIGPYNEQFF
>TRBJ2-3|15|TRBV7-3|few|TRBD2
TGTGCCAGCAGCTTACAAGCGGGATACACAGATACGCAGTATTTT
CASSLQAGYTDTQYF
>TRBJ1-2|16|TRBV30|.|TRBD1
TGTGCCTGGAGCACCTTGACAGGGAGGTTGGGCTATGGCTACACCTTC
CAWSTLTGRLGYGYTF
>TRBJ2-7|17|TRBV10-3|.|TRBD2
TGTGCCATCAGTGAGTGGAGAGGGACTAGCGGGAAGTACGAGCAGTACTTC
CAISEWRGTSGKYEQYF
>TRBJ2-5|14|TRBV2|once|.
TGTGCCAGCAGTGTAAGGGGTGGTTGGGAGACCCAGTACTTC
CASSVRGGWETQYF
>TRBJ1-2|14|TRBV5-1|.|.
TGCGCCAGCAGCTTGGAATGGGACAATTATGGCTACACCTTC
CASSLEWDNYGYTF
>TRBJ2-2|17|TRBV12-1|once|.
TGTGCCAGCAGCCTCGCCAGGCGGGGGAAAAACACCGGGGAGCTGTTTTTT
CASSLARRGKNTGELFF
>TRBJ1-6|15|TRBV6-5|.|TRBD1
TGTGCCAGCCTCCCGGGTGGGCAGGGGGATTCACCCCTCCACTTT
CASLPGGQGDSPLHF
>TRBJ2-2|14|TRBV5-1|.|.
TGCGCCAGCAGCCAAACCGGACAGACCGGGGAGCTGTTTTTT
CASSQTGQTGELFF
>TRBJ2-1|16|TRBV25-1|.|TRBD2
TGTGCCAGCAGTCCAACAAGCGGGGCCTCCTACAATGAGCAGTTCTTC
CASSPTSGASYNEQFF
>TRBJ1-1|15|TRBV29-1|.|.
TGCAGCGTCTACCCTGGGGCAGTCATGAACACTGAAGCTTTCTTT
CSVYPGAVMNTEAFF
>TRBJ1-3|11|TRBV7-8|.|.
TGTGCCAGCAGCTTAGAGGGAGACGTATATTTT
CASSLEGDVYF
>TRBJ1-3|15|TRBV28|once|TRBD1
TGTGCCAGCAGTGTACAGGGGGCCGGTGGAAACACCATATATTTT
CASSVQGAGGNTIYF
>TRBJ1-5|13|TRBV30|.|.
TGTGCCTGGAGCAGGGATATTAATCAGCCCCAGCATTTT
CAWSRDINQPQHF
>TRBJ1-1|13|TRBV11-2|medium-sized|.
TGTGCCAGCAGCTTTCCACAGGGAGTTGAAGCTTTCTTT
CASSFPQGVEAFF
>TRBJ2-1|19|TRBV15|few|TRBD2
TGTGCCACCAGCAGAGATCTTGGACTAGCGGGAGGGTTCGGCAATGAGCAGTTCTTC
CATSRDLGLAGGFGNEQFF
>TRBJ1-2|13|TRBV28|.|.
TGTGCCAGCAGTCGTCAGGGAACTCATGGCTACACCTTC
CASSRQGTHGYTF
>TRBJ2-3|16|TRBV6-4|.|TRBD2
TGTGCCAGCAGCGAAACCGGGACTAGCGGGACAGATACGCAGTATTTT
CASSETGTSGTDTQYF
>TRBJ2-2|15|TRBV4-2|.|.
TGTGCCAGCAGCCAAGGGACTACCCACACCGGGGAGCTGTTTTTT
CASSQGTTHTGELFF
>TRBJ1-6|15|TRBV28|.|.
TGTGCCAGCAGCGGACAGTCCCATTATAATTCACCCCTCCACTTT
CASSGQSHYNSPLHF
>TRBJ2-2|17|TRBV5-4|.|.
TGTGCCAGCAGCTTGGGGGCGTTCGGGGGGAACACCGGGGAGCTGTTTTTT
CASSLGAFGGNTGELFF
>TRBJ1-5|13|TRBV2|.|TRBD1
TGTGCCAGCGGAGGACAGGTCAATCAGCCCCAGCATTTT
CASGGQVNQPQHF
>TRBJ2-7|16|TRBV4-1|.|.
TGCGCCAGCAGCCAAGAAACCCCAGGGTTCTCCTACGAGCAGTACTTC
CASSQETPGFSYEQYF
>TRBJ2-7|14|TRBV2|.|TRBD1
TGTGCCAGCAGTGGACAGGGGGCCATATACGAGCAGTACTTC
CASSGQGAIYEQYF
>TRBJ1-3|16|TRBV5-1|.|.
TGCGCCAGCAGCTTGGGGGCCTTTACCTCTGGAAACACCATATATTTT
CASSLGAFTSGNTIYF
>TRBJ1-1|13|TRBV30|.|.
TGTGCCTGGAGCGAACAGCTGAACACTGAAGCTTTCTTT
CAWSEQLNTEAFF
>TRBJ2-2|14|TRBV7-3|few|.
TGTGCCAGCAGCTCACAGGGTGGCGGCGGGGAGCTGTTTTTT
CASSSQGGGGELFF
>TRBJ1-4|13|TRBV7-6|.|.
TGTGCCAGCAGCTTAGCGGGGCGTGAAAAACTGTTTTTT
CASSLAGREKLFF
>TRBJ1-1|14|TRBV6-1|.|TRBD1
TGTGCCAGCAGAGGAGGACAGGGGATGACCGAAGCTTTCTTT
CASRGGQGMTEAFF
>TRBJ2-7|16|TRBV1|.|.
TGCACCAGCAGCCAACCCAAGACGGGACACCCCTACGAGCAGTACTTC
CTSSQPKTGHPYEQYF
>TRBJ1-2|14|TRBV5-1|.|.
TGCGCCAGCAGCTTCGAGGCCGACAACTATGGCTACACCTTC
CASSFEADNYGYTF
>TRBJ2-1|14|TRBV2|few|TRBD2
TGTGCCAGCAGTGGACTAGCGGGGAGGAATGAGCAGTTCTTC
CASSGLAGRNEQFF
>TRBJ2-7|15|TRBV7-2|.|TRBD2
TGTGCCAGCAGCCCAGGGACTAGCGGGCGCTACGAGCAGTACTTC
CASSPGTSGRYEQYF
>TRBJ2-7|12|TRBV30|.|.
TGTGCCTGGAGACCCCACAGGGACGAGCAGTACTTC
CAWRPHRDEQYF
>TRBJ2-7|14|TRBV11-3|.|TRBD1
TGTGCCAGCAGCTCCCAGGACAGGGCCCACGGGCAGTACTTC
CASSSQDRAHGQYF
>TRBJ1-1|13|TRBV10-3|.|TRBD1
TGTGCCATCAGTAATACAGGGGCAACTGAAGCTTTCTTT
CAISNTGATEAFF
>TRBJ1-6|15|TRBV7-8|.|TRBD1
TGTGCCAGCAGCTTAGGGACAGGGGGTTATTCACCCCTCCACTTT
CASSLGTGGYSPLHF
>TRBJ2-7|13|TRBV27|.|.
TGTGCCAGCAGTTTAGGGCGGAGGTACGAGCAGTACTTC
CASSLGRRYEQYF
>TRBJ2-1|16|TRBV13|once|TRBD2
TGTGCCAGCAGTCTAGCGGGCCCAAGCTCCTACAATGAGCAGTTCTTC
CASSLAGPSSYNEQFF